This T cell receptor (beta chain) was identified during a study (dated by TCRdb to about 2015). Regarding the research as a whole: The study set out to test whether tumor-infiltrating Tregs in breast cancer get recruited from blood Tregs or are instead converted in situ from other CD4+ T cell subsets.

The CDR3 sequence holds 16 residues, the cysteine and phenylalanine included. Only the CDR3 region is kept as DNA, spanning 48 bases read in frame from base 1. V sheds 5 bases and J sheds 10 bases, leaving 24 bases between their ends. The germline V gene specifies MNHEY as CDR1 and SVGEGT as CDR2. Findings and caveats that apply to the study as a whole: Tumor memory CD4+ T cell TCR gene usage was found to cluster with blood and lymph node memory CD4+ cells and with lymph node naive CD4+ cells. The greatest overlap of tumor-infiltrating Treg TCR alpha and beta sequences was with tumor naive CD4+ T cells, followed next by blood naive CD4+ T cells. The validation in the larger cohort was limited to a single TCR beta V-J rearrangement instead of whole repertoires.

Amplification of full-length TCR variable regions was done by 5' RACE PCR using constant-region reverse primers, and this step was followed by semi-nested PCR with Nested Universal Primer A. The ReliaPrep RNA Cell Miniprep System was used to extract total RNA, which was then reverse transcribed into 5'RACE-ready cDNA with the SMARTer RACE 5'/3' Kit. Full-length TCR alpha and beta libraries were barcoded with multiplex adaptors and sequenced on an Illumina MiSeq. As for how the authors treated the data: For each of nine subset-tissue groups, sequencing data from the five patients were pooled, and the groups were then compared using unsupervised clustering of TCR gene usage. The Morisita-Horn index, with shared sequences weighted by their contribution to each repertoire, was used to calculate repertoire similarity. TCRdb handled the public reads itself, with Q25 trimming in fastp and clone calling in MiXCR, and kept productive beta chains. Identical CDR3 protein sequences are pooled into one entry, listed with their most common genes and DNA. The V and J calls were determined by TCRdb, not by the authors. This sample lists over 50,000 distinct CDR3 sequences; about 25% were detected once. Together, the top ten hold 3.2% of the sample.

Naive CD4+ T cells were purified with the Miltenyi Naive CD4+ T Cell Isolation kit, with Tregs depleted using CD25 microbeads. Tregs, naive and memory CD4+ T cells from tumor, blood and ipsilateral draining lymph nodes of a few breast cancer patients underwent full-length TCR alpha and beta sequencing. Tumor tissue and lymph nodes from ipsilateral axillary dissection were perfused with PBS, minced and digested with collagenase I and hyaluronidase. Sorted cell populations were confirmed by FACS to exceed 90% purity. This clonotype was observed many times. What this receptor recognizes is not known. Qualities for individual bases were not recorded, and no much larger clone is one base off.

The TCR was taken from a female donor with breast cancer. The rearranged segments are TRBV6-2 or TRBV6-3 and TRBJ2-1; the D segment is perhaps TRBD1 or TRBD2, each sharing 5 matched bases. The material sequenced was tumor-infiltrating naive CD4+ T cells sorted from the breast tumor. The cell subset or site tag for this specimen amounts to: naive CD4+ T cells, CD4+CD45RA+CD25-. The CDR3 corresponds to CASSGFPAAPGSEQFF. The bases are TGTGCCAGCAGTGGGTTCCCAGCGGCACCAGGGAGCGAGCAGTTCTTC.